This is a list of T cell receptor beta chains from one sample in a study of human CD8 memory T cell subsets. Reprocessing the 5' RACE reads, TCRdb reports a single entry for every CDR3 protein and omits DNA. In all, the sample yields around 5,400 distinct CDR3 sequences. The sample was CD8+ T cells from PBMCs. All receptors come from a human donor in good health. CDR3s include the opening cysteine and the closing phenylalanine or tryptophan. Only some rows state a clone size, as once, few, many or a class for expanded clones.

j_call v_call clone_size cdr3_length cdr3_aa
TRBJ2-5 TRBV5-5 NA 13 CASSWDSSETQYF
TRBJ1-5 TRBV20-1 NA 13 CSASNGGGQPQHF
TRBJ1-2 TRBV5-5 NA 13 CASSSYTGNGYTF
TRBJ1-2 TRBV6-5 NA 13 CASSYGTANGYTF
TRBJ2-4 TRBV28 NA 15 CASSLTGRRGDIQYF
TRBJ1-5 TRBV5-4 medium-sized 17 CASSPETASGFNQPQHF
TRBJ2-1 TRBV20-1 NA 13 CSVDPDSYNEQFF
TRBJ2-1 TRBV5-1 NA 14 CASSSRQGYNEQFF
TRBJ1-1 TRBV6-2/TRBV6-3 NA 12 CASSLLYTEAFF
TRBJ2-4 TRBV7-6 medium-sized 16 CASSPGTSEQGGIQYF
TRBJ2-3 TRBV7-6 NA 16 CASSLIGEAEADTQYF
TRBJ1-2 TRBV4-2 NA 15 CASSFFLAYNYGYTF
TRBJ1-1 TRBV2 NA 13 CASTGDPDAEAFF
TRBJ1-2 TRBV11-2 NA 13 CASSLGSGNGYTF
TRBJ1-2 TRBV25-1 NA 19 CASSGKVPGQGTTNYGYTF
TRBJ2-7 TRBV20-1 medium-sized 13 CSADRDTSYEQYF
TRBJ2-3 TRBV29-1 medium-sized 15 CSVAAGVTSTDTQYF
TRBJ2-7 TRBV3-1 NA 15 CASSQETGALREQYF
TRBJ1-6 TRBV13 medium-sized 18 CASTGVAQTQSYNSPLHF
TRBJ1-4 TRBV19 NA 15 CASSLTAATNEKLFF
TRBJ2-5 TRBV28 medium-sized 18 CASSSGLAGAPVEETQYF
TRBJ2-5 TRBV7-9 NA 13 CASSSDTQETQYF
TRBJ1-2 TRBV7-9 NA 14 CASTAPGVDYGYTF
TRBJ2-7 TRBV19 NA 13 CASRGEGPYEQYF
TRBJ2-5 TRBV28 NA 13 CASSLRDLETQYF
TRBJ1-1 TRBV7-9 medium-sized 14 CASSYGTGGVGAFF
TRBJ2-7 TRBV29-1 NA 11 CSVERGNEQYF
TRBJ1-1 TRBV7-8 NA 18 CASSSPGQGANWNTEAFF
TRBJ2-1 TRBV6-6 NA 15 CASSPYRNGGNEQFF
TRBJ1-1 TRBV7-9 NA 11 CASLRGNEAFF
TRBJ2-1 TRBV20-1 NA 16 CSAPPVTSGSHNEQFF
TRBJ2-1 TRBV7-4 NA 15 CASSSSGEDYNEQFF
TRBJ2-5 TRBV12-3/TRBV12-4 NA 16 CASSLGLAGVLETQYF
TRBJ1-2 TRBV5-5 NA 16 CASSLRDPSPRDGYTF
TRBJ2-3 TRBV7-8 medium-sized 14 CASRSGGAADTQYF
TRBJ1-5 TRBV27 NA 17 CASSPVRDRDGNQPQHF
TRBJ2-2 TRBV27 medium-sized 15 CASTQTSGVPGELFF
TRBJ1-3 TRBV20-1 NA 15 CSARDFRDSGNTIYF
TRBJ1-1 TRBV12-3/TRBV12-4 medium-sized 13 CASSFSEGTEAFF
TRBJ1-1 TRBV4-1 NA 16 CASSQEMTGVGTEAFF
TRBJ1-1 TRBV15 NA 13 CATSRDSGGRAFF
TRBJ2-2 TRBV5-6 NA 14 CASSSGTYIEELFF
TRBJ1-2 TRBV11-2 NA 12 CASSTSGPGYTF
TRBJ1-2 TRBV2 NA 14 CASSEGDRNYGYTF